This T cell receptor beta chain was captured in a study of blood T cell repertoires in COVID-19. Study-level background: Spain, Italy and the United States supplied samples that represented acute and convalescent COVID-19. PBMCs, B-cell-depleted T cells, or T cells were the source of the cDNA or gDNA that made up the material.

Participant reports of clinical history set cohort assignment. Authors' analysis steps: The assay estimated nucleated cells by amplifying reference gene primers. Data came from immunoSEQ multiplex PCR; TCRdb stores just in-frame clones and leaves some out. That table furnishes V, J and clone size, whereas the DNA furnished D and trimming. The sample records a few hundred thousand clones, approximately 88% being singletons. This receptor was obtained from a man aged 25 to 40 who had recovered from COVID-19. Sequencing was performed on PBMCs or T cells enriched from blood (not recorded which).

CDR3 DNA sequence: TGTGCCAGCAGTGTTTCAGCGGGGGGTCCAGATACGCAGTATTTT. Translation: CASSVSAGGPDTQYF. The J gene is TRBJ2-3, the V gene TRBV6-4; TRBD2 matches at 9 bases. This CDR3 region has 15 residues. In germline, CDR1 is MRHNA, CDR2 SNTAGT. J lost 4 bases, V lost 4 bases, and 6 bases had no gene match.